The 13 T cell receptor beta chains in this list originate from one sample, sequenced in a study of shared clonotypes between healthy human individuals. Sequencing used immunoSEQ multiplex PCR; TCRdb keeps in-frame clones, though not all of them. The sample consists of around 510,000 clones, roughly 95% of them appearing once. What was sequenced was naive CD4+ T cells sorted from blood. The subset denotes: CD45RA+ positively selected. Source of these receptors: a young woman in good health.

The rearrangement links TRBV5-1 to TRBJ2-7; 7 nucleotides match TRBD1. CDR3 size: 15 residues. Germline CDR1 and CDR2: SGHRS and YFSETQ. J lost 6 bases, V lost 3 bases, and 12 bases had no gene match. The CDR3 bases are TGCGCCAGCAGCTGGGACCCGACAGGGCGAAGCGAGCAGTACTTC. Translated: CASSWDPTGRSEQYF.

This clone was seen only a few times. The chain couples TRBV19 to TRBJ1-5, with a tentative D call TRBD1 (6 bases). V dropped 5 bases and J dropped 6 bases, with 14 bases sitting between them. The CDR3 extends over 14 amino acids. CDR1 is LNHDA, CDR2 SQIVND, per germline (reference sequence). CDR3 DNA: TGTGCCAGTAGTCCCCGGGGGGCGGTTCAGCCCCAGCATTTT. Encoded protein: CASSPRGAVQPQHF.

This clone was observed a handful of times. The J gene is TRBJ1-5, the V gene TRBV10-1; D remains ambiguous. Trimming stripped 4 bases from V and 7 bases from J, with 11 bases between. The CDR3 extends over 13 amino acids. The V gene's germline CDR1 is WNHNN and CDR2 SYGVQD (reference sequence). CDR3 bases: TGCGCCAGCAGTGCTTGGCGAGAGCAGCCCCAGCATTTT. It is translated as CASSAWREQPQHF.

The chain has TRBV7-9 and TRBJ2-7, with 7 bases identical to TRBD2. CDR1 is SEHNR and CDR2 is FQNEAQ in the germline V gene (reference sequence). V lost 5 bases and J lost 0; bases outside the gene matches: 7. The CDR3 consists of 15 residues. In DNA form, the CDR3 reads TGTGCCAGCAGCCCTAGCGGAGTCCCCTCCTACGAGCAGTACTTC. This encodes CASSPSGVPSYEQYF.

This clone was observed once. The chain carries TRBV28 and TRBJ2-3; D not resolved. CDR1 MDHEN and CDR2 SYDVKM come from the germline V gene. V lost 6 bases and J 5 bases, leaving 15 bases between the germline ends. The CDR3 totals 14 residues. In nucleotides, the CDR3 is TGTGCCAGCAGCAGGACCCCGCTGGGAGATACGCAGTATTTT. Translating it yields CASSRTPLGDTQYF.

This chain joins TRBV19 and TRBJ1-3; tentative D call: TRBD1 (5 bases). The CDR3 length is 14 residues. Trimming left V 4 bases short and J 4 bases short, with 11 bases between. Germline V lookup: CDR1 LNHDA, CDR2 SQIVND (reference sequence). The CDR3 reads CASSRTGEGNTIYF. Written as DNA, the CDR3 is TGTGCCAGTAGTAGAACAGGTGAAGGAAACACCATATATTTT.

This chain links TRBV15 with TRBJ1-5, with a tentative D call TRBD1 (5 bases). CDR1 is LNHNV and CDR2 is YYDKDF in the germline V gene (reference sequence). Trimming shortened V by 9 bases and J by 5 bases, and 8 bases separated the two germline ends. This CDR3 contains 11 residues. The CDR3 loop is CATGVDQPQHF. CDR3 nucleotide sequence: TGTGCCACAGGGGTAGATCAGCCCCAGCATTTT.

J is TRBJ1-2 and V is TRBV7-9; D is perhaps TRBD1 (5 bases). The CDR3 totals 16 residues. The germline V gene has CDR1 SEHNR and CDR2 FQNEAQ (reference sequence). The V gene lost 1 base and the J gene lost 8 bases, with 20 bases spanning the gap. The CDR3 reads CASSLGPESGSNGYTF. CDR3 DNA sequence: TGTGCCAGCAGCTTAGGTCCCGAGTCAGGGTCCAACGGCTACACCTTC.

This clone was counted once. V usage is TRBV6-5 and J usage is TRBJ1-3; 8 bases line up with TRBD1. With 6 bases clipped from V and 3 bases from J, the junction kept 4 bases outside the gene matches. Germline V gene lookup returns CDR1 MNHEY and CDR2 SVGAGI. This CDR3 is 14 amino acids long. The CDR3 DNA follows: TGTGCCAGCAGCGGACAGGGAGTTGGAAACACCATATATTTT. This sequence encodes CASSGQGVGNTIYF.

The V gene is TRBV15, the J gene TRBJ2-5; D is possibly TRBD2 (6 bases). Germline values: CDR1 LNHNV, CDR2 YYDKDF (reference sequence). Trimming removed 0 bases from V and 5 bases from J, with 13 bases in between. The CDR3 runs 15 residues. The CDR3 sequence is CATSRDVGRTETQYF. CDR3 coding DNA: TGTGCCACCAGCAGAGATGTGGGGAGGACCGAGACCCAGTACTTC.

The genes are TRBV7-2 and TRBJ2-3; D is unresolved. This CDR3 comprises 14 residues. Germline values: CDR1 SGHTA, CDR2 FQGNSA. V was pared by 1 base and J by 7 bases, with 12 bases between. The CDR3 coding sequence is TGTGCCAGCAGCTTAGTGGGTCTGAGTAATACGCAGTATTTT. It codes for CASSLVGLSNTQYF.

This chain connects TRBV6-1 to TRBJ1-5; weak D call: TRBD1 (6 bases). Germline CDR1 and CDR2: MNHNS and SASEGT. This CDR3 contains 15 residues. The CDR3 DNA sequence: TGTGCTACGCAGGGGTCCCAGGGGAACAATCAGCCCCAGCATTTT. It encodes CATQGSQGNNQPQHF.

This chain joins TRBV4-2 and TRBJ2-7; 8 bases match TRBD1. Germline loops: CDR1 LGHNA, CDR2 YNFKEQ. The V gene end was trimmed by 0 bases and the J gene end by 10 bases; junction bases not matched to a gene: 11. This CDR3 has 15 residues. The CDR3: CASSQDRQGAAEQYF. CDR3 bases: TGTGCCAGCAGCCAAGATAGGCAGGGGGCTGCGGAACAGTACTTC.